One sample yielded the 15 T cell receptor beta chains listed below, sequenced in a study of cytomegalovirus exposure and HLA in healthy donors. PCR primers comprised 60 Vbeta and 13 Jbeta primers. Profiling relied on immunoSEQ multiplex PCR, and the TCRdb table lists in-frame clones only, not all of them. The sample has about 170,000 clones, approximately 81% seen once; the top ten hold about 0.77%. Specimen: PBMCs. The receptor set was obtained from a young woman in good health and CMV-seronegative.

V and J are TRBV7-3 and TRBJ1-1; maybe TRBD1 (5 bases). Per the germline V gene, CDR1 is SGHTA and CDR2 is FQGTGA. V lost 5 bases and J 4 bases, leaving 11 bases between the germline ends. The CDR3 runs 13 residues. The CDR3 region has the DNA TGTGCCAGCAGCCTCCCGGGGGGCACTGAAGCTTTCTTT. This translates into CASSLPGGTEAFF.

This clone was observed a few times. The rearrangement links TRBV7-2 to TRBJ1-6; a weak D match, TRBD1 (6 bases). CDR3 length equals 13 residues. Per germline, CDR1 SGHTA and CDR2 FQGNSA. V lost 4 bases and J 10 bases, leaving 11 bases between the germline ends. The CDR3 spells CASSSYRDSPLHF. CDR3 in DNA: TGTGCCAGCAGCTCTTACAGGGACTCACCCCTCCACTTT.

This clone appeared a few times. The V call is TRBV29-1, the J call TRBJ2-1, with unresolved D. CDR1 and CDR2 from the germline V gene are SQVTM and ANQGSEA. The CDR3 has 13 residues. V was trimmed by 7 bases and J by 3 bases, leaving 13 bases between them. The CDR3 DNA reads TGCAGCGCGTACCCCCGTAGCTACAATGAGCAGTTCTTC. Encoded protein: CSAYPRSYNEQFF.

The V and J genes are TRBV2 and TRBJ2-5, with TRBD2 matching 8 bases. J lost 5 bases, V lost 3 bases, and 8 bases had no gene match. The CDR3 consists of 15 residues. CDR1 and CDR2 from the germline V gene are SNHLY and FYNNEI. The CDR3 region is CASSDIAGSMETQYF. The CDR3 DNA sequence: TGTGCCAGCAGTGATATAGCGGGATCTATGGAGACCCAGTACTTC.

The rearrangement joins TRBV2 to TRBJ2-6; D may be TRBD1 (6 bases). Germline V gene data show CDR1 as SNHLY and CDR2 as FYNNEI. The CDR3 totals 16 residues. Trimming shortened V by 6 bases and J by 0 bases, and 12 bases separated the two germline ends. The CDR3 here is CASRAGTNSGANVLTF. In DNA, the CDR3 is TGTGCCAGCAGGGCCGGGACAAACTCTGGGGCCAACGTCCTGACTTTC.

The chain has TRBV19 and TRBJ2-7, with TRBD2 matching 7 bases. The CDR3 has 15 amino acids. Germline CDR1 is LNHDA and CDR2 is SQIVND (reference sequence). V dropped 1 base and J dropped 0; count of bases not matched to a gene: 3. This CDR3 is CASSIVGGNSYEQYF. In DNA form, the CDR3 reads TGTGCCAGTAGTATAGTGGGAGGGAACTCCTACGAGCAGTACTTC. Supplemented by reference TRBV19 and TRBJ2-7, the full variable domain reads DGGITQSPKYLFRKEGQNVTLSCEQNLNHDAMYWYRQDPGQGLRLIYYSQIVNDFQKGDIAEGYSVSREKKESFPLTVTSAQKNPTAFYLCASSIVGGNSYEQYFGPGTRLTVT.

This clone was seen just once. The chain carries TRBV10-3 and TRBJ2-3; a weak D match, TRBD2 (5 bases). V was pared by 2 bases and J by 0 bases, with 6 bases between. CDR1 and CDR2 (germline): ENHRY, SYGVKD. This CDR3 region has 14 residues. CDR3 amino acids: CAISEGGSTDTQYF. The CDR3 DNA follows: TGTGCCATCAGTGAGGGCGGGAGCACAGATACGCAGTATTTT.

This chain connects TRBV18 to TRBJ2-7; the match to TRBD1 covers 9 bases. V lost 7 bases, J lost 5 bases, and 6 bases stayed unmatched. CDR1 KGHSH and CDR2 LQKENI come from the germline V gene. The CDR3 spans 13 residues. The CDR3 nucleotides are TGTGCCAGCTTACCGGGACAGGGCGACGAGCAGTACTTC. Translated, it gives CASLPGQGDEQYF.

To note about this clone: Other DNA sequences from this sample encode an identical CDR3 as well. The chain joins TRBV5-1 to TRBJ1-1, with TRBD1 matching 9 bases. CDR3 length: 14 residues. The germline CDR1 and CDR2 sequences are SGHRS and YFSETQ. The J segment lost 4 bases and the V segment lost 4 bases, leaving 5 bases of the junction unmatched. The chain's CDR3 is CASSPTGGVTEAFF. The DNA of the CDR3 is TGCGCCAGCAGCCCGACAGGGGGTGTCACTGAAGCTTTCTTT.

The sample holds many counts of this clone. The chain couples TRBV6-5 to TRBJ2-2; D is undetermined. Germline V CDR1 and CDR2: MNHEY, SVGAGI. This CDR3 is built from 13 residues. V shed 7 bases and J shed 1 base, with 7 bases lying between them. As DNA, the CDR3 is TGTGCCAGCATGAGGAAGAACACCGGGGAGCTGTTTTTT. This codes for CASMRKNTGELFF.

The chain is built from TRBV12-5 and TRBJ2-1, with 10 positions matching TRBD2. This CDR3 spans 15 amino acids. Trimming took 8 bases from V and 1 from J; bases not matched to a gene: 5. From germline, CDR1 is LGHNT and CDR2 FRNRAP. Written as DNA, the CDR3 is TGTGCTAGTTGTCTAGCGGGAGCTTCCTACAATGAGCAGTTCTTC. This codes for CASCLAGASYNEQFF.

The chain carries TRBV11-1 and TRBJ2-1; TRBD2 matches at 10 bases. Germline V gives CDR1 SGHAT, CDR2 FQDESV (reference sequence). The junction had 6 bases not matched to a gene; V was cut back by 4 bases and J by 0 bases. The CDR3 spans 17 residues. CDR3 DNA: TGTGCCAGCAGCTCCCCCAGGACTAGCGGCTCCTACAATGAGCAGTTCTTC. This encodes CASSSPRTSGSYNEQFF.

The J gene is TRBJ2-7, the V gene TRBV7-2; D is unclear. CDR1 and CDR2 from the germline V gene are SGHTA and FQGNSA. With 3 bases removed from V and 2 bases from J, the gap between germline ends came to 2 bases. CDR3 size: 11 residues. CDR3 amino acids: CASSFAYEQYF. The CDR3 region has the DNA TGTGCCAGCAGCTTCGCCTACGAGCAGTACTTC.

V is TRBV7-9 and J is TRBJ2-7, with a possible D match to TRBD2 (5 bases). Between the trimmed V and J ends, which lost 2 bases and 5 bases, there was a span of 13 bases. This CDR3 contains 14 residues. The germline gives CDR1 SEHNR, CDR2 FQNEAQ (reference sequence). The CDR3: CASSLSVERDEQYF. CDR3 nucleotides: TGTGCCAGCAGCTTATCAGTGGAGAGGGACGAGCAGTACTTC.

This clone was found once. V gene TRBV4-1 combines with J gene TRBJ2-2, with 7 bases that match TRBD2. The J segment lost 5 bases and the V segment lost 1 base, leaving 4 bases of the junction unmatched. The germline V gene encodes CDR1 MGHRA and CDR2 YSYEKL. The CDR3 has 15 amino acids. Written as DNA, the CDR3 is TGCGCCAGCAGCCAAGTTTCGGGGGGTACCGGGGAGCTGTTTTTT. Translating it yields CASSQVSGGTGELFF.